This T cell receptor beta chain stems from a study of CD8+ T cells in alopecia areata (dated by TCRdb to between 2018 and 2020). A note on the overall study: Treated patients were enrolled in an open-label pilot trial of oral tofacitinib at 5 to 10 mg twice daily for moderate-to-severe alopecia areata. Patients stayed on tofacitinib for 6 to 18 months and then had 6 months of follow-up off drug so that delayed response and recurrence could be assessed. To study T cell clonal expansion in alopecia areata, the researchers applied high-throughput TCRbeta sequencing to both the C3H/HeJ mouse model and human patients. In humans, TCRbeta sequencing was performed on scalp tissue and on sorted CD4+ and CD8+ peripheral blood T cells from healthy controls and from patients with patchy or totalis/universalis alopecia areata. Biopsies were taken from tofacitinib-treated patients at baseline and at 4 and 24 weeks of treatment, and a later scalp biopsy was taken in several of the tofacitinib-treated patients. Clonality in the scalp was compared among normal scalp (n=4), patchy alopecia areata scalp (n=8), and alopecia totalis/universalis scalp (n=8). The RNA source kit depended on sample type: the PAXgene miRNA kit for fixed scalp, the miRNeasy kit for PBMCs, and the RNeasy kit for mouse skin. Amplification of TCRbeta CDR3 regions was done by immunoSEQ multiplex PCR using 35 Vbeta forward primers and 13 Jbeta reverse primers.

Per the publication, the time point label means: baseline before oral tofacitinib. Lesional scalp punch biopsies and peripheral blood were collected from alopecia areata patients. PBMCs were isolated by density centrifugation and stained for CD3, CD4 and CD8, and CD4+ and CD8+ T cells were sorted on a FACSAria. What the work shows at the level of the full study, not this receptor alone: Resident alphabeta T cells in normal human skin are also sequenced, complicating scalp TCR repertoire analysis, unlike mouse skin dominated by gammadelta T cells. Compared with normal scalp, lesional scalp, particularly in alopecia totalis/universalis, had higher clonality and more expanded CD8+ clones, which suggests antigenic drive. Shared TCR sequences between patients were less evident than in mice, which may be partly attributable to HLA diversity in the patient population.

Counted from cysteine to phenylalanine, this CDR3 has 14 amino acids. Only CDR3 DNA is held: 42 bases, read in frame from base 1. Clipping removes 5 bases from V and 3 bases from J, with 3 as the unmatched junction base count. In the germline V gene, CDR1 corresponds to SGHTA and CDR2 to FQGNSA. The method was the immunoSEQ multiplex PCR assay. For TCR sequencing, RNA was extracted from every sample and reverse transcribed into cDNA to serve as template. First-strand cDNA was synthesized with SuperScript III using a 2:1 mix of oligo-dT and random hexamers. A synthetic immune receptor repertoire was used to assess amplification bias, and residual bias was removed computationally. For the original study's pipeline: Raw reads were preprocessed for error removal, and CDR3 was defined according to IMGT conventions as running from the conserved cysteine to phenylalanine. Clonality was computed as 1 minus the Shannon entropy, with the entropy normalized by log2 of the number of productive unique TCRs. CD4 or CD8 identity of scalp clones was inferred by cross-referencing scalp TCRbeta sequences with sorted blood CD4 and CD8 repertoires. Entries here come from immuneACCESS through TCRdb and include only in-frame sequences with V and J called. Some clones fail to appear in such tables; in the studies checked, an unresolved V gene covers under half of the shortfall, and the cause of the remainder is unknown. V, J and clone size are taken as reported in that table, and D and trimming were inferred from the DNA itself. The sample yields 150,000 or so clones; about 47% were counted once. The ten biggest clones cover about 19% of the sample.

Of note for this clone: The antigen this receptor binds is unknown. It has no much larger one-base neighbor in the sample; base qualities were not kept.

The clonotype originates from a human donor with alopecia areata. The source material was CD8+ T cells sorted from blood, sampled at week 0. Recombination joined TRBV7-2 with TRBJ2-7, with TRBD1 matching 11 junction bases. The bases read TGTGCCAGCAGCGGGGGGACAGGGGGCTACGAGCAGTACTTC. Its amino acids are CASSGGTGGYEQYF.